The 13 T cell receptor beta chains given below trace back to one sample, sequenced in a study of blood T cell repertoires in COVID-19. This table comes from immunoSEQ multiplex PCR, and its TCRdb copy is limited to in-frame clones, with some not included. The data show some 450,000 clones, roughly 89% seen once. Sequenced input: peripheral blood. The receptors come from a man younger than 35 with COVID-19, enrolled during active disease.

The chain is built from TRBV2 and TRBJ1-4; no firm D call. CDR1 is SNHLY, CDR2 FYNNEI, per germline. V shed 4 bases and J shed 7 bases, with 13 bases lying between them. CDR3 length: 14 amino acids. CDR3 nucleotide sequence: TGTGCCAGCAGTGTGTTGGAGGGCGGTGAAAAACTGTTTTTT. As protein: CASSVLEGGEKLFF. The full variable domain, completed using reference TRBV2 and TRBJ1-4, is EPEVTQTPSHQVTQMGQEVILRCVPISNHLYFYWYRQILGQKVEFLVSFYNNEISEKSEIFDDQFSVERPDGSNFTLKIRSTKLEDSAMYFCASSVLEGGEKLFFGSGTQLSVL.

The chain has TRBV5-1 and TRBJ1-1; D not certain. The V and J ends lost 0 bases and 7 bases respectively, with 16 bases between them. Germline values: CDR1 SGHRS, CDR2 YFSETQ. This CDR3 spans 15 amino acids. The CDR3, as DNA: TGCGCCAGCAGCTTGGACGTCCAGGATGGGCTTGAAGCTTTCTTT. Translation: CASSLDVQDGLEAFF.

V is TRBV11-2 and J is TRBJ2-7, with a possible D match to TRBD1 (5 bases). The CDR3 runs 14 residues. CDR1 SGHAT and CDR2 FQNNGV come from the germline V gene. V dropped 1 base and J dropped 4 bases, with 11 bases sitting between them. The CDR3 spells CASSLAPTVYEQYF. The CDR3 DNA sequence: TGTGCCAGCAGCTTAGCCCCGACAGTTTACGAGCAGTACTTC.

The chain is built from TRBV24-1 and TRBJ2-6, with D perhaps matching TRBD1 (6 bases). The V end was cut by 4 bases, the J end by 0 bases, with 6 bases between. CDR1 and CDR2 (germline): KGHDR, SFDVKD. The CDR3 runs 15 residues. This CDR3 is CATSDRGSGANVLTF. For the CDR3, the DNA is TGTGCCACCAGTGACAGGGGCTCTGGGGCCAACGTCCTGACTTTC.

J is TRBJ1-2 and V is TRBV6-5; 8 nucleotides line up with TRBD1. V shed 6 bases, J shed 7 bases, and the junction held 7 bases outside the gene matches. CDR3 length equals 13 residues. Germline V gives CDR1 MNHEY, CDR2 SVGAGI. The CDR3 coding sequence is TGTGCCAGCAGGTCCGGGACAGGTGCTGGCTACACCTTC. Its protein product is CASRSGTGAGYTF.

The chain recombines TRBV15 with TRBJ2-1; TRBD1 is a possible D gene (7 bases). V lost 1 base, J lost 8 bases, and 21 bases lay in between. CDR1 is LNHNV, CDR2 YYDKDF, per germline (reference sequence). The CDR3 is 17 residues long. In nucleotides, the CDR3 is TGTGCCACCAGCAGAGGATTGGTGGCAGGGGGGCTATATGAGCAGTTCTTC. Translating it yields CATSRGLVAGGLYEQFF.

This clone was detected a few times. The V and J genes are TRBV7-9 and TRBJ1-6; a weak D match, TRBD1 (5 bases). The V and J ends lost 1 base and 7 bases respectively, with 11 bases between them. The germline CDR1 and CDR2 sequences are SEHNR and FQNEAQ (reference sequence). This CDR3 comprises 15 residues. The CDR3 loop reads CASSLDRTINSPLHF. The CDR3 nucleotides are TGTGCCAGCAGCTTAGACAGGACGATCAATTCACCCCTCCACTTT.

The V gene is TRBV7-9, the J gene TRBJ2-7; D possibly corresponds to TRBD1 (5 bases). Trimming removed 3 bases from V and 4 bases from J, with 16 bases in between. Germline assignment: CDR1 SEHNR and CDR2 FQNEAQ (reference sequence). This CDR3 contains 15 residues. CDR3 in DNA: TGTGCCAGCAGCTTGGTGAAAGACAGTGGATACGAGCAGTACTTC. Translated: CASSLVKDSGYEQYF.

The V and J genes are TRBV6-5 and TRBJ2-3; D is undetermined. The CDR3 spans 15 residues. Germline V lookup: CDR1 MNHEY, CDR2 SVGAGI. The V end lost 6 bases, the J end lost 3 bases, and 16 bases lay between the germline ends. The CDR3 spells CASRTPFRPTDTQYF. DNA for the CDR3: TGTGCCAGCAGGACTCCCTTTAGACCGACAGATACGCAGTATTTT.

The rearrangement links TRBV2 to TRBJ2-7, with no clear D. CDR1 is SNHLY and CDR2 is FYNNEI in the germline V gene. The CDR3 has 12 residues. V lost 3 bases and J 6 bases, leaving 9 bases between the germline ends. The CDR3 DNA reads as TGTGCCAGCAGTGACCCCTCCCCCGAGCAGTACTTC. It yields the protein CASSDPSPEQYF.

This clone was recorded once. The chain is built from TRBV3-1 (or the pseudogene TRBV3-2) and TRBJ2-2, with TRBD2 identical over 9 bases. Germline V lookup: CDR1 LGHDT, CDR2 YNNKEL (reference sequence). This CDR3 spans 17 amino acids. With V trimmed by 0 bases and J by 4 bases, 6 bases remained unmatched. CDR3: CASSQDSGLAITGELFF. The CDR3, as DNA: TGTGCCAGCAGCCAAGATAGTGGACTAGCGATCACCGGGGAGCTGTTTTTT.

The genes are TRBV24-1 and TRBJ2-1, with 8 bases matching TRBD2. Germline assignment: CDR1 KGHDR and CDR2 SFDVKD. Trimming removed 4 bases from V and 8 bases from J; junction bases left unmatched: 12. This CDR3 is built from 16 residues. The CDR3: CATSEGGSGKGHEQFF. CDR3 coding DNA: TGTGCCACCAGTGAAGGAGGTAGCGGGAAAGGGCATGAGCAGTTCTTC.

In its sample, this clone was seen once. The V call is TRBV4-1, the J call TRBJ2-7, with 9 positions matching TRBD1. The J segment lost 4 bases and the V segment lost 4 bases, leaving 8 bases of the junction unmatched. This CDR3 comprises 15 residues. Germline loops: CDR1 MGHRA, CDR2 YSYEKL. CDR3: CASSRVGGQGYEQYF. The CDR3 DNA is TGCGCCAGCAGCCGCGTGGGGGGACAGGGATACGAGCAGTACTTC.